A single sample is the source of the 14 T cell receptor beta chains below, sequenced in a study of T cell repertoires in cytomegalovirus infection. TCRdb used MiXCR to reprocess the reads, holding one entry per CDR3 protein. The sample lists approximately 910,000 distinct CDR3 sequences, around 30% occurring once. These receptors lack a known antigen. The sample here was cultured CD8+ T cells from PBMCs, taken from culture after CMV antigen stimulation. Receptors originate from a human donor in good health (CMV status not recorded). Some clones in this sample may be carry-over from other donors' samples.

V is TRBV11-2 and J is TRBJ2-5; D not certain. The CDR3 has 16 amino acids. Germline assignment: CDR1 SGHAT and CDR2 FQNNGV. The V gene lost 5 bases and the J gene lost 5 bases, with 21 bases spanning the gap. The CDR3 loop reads CASSAQINGVGETQYF. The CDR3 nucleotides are TGTGCCAGCAGCGCCCAGATCAATGGGGTCGGGGAGACCCAGTACTTC.

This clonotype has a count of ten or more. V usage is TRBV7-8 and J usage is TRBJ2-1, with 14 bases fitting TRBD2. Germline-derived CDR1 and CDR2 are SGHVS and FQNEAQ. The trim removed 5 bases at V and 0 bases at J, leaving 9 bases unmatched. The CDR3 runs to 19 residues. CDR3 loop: CASSLPGLAGVSSYNEQFF. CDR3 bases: TGTGCCAGCAGCCTTCCGGGACTAGCGGGGGTTAGCTCCTACAATGAGCAGTTCTTC.

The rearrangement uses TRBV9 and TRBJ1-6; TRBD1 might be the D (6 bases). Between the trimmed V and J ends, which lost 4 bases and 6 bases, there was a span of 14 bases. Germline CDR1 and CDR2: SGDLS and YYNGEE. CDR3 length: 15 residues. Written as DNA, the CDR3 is TGTGCCAGCAGCTCGAGGGGGGACCTTAATTCACCCCTCCACTTT. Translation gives CASSSRGDLNSPLHF.

In DNA, the CDR3 is TGCGCCAGCAGCTTGGATGGACAGAGCACAGATACGCAGTATTTT. Encoded protein: CASSLDGQSTDTQYF. The chain couples TRBV5-1 to TRBJ2-3, with D possibly being TRBD1 (6 bases). In germline, CDR1 is SGHRS, CDR2 YFSETQ. This CDR3 region has 15 residues. With 0 bases removed from V and 0 bases from J, the gap between germline ends came to 8 bases.

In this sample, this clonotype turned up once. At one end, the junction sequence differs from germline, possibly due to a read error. CDR3 sequence reads: CANSFSQETQYF. The CDR3 region has the DNA TGTGCCAACAGCTTCTCCCAAGAGACCCAGTACTTC. The rearrangement joins TRBV7-9 to TRBJ2-5; no firm D call. Germline CDR1 is SEHNR and CDR2 is FQNEAQ (reference sequence). The CDR3 covers 12 residues.

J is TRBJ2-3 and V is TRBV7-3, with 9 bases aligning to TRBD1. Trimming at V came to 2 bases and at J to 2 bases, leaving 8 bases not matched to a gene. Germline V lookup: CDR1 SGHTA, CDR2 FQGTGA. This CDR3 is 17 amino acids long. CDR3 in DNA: TGTGCCAGCAGCTTATATGGACAGGGGCGTCTCACAGATACGCAGTATTTT. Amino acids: CASSLYGQGRLTDTQYF.

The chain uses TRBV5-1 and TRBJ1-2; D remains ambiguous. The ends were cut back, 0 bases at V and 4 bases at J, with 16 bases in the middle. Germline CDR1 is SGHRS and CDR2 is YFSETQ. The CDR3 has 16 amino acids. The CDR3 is CASSLGSSSVPYGYTF. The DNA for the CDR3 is TGCGCCAGCAGCTTGGGGTCTTCTTCGGTACCCTATGGCTACACCTTC.

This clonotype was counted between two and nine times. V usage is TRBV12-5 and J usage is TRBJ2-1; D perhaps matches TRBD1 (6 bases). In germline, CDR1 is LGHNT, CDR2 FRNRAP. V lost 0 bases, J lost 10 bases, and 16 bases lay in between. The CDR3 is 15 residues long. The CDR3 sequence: CASGLVNYRDPEQFF. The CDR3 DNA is TGTGCTAGTGGTTTGGTAAATTACAGGGATCCGGAGCAGTTCTTC.

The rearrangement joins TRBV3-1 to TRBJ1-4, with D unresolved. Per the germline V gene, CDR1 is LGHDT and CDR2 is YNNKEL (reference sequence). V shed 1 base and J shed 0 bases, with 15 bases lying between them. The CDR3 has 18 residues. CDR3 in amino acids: CASSQVHRRSSTNEKLFF. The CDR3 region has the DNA TGTGCCAGCAGCCAAGTTCACCGCCGGTCATCAACTAATGAAAAACTGTTTTTT. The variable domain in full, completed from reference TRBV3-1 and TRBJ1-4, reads DTAVSQTPKYLVTQMGNDKSIKCEQNLGHDTMYWYKQDSKKFLKIMFSYNNKELIINETVPNRFSPKSPDKAHLNLHINSLELGDSAVYFCASSQVHRRSSTNEKLFFGSGTQLSVL.

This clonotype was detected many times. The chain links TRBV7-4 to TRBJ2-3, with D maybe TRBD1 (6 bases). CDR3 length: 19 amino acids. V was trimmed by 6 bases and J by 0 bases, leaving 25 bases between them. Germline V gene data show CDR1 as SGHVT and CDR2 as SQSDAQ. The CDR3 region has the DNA TGTGCCAGCAGTCAACAAACCAGGACAGCCTTACGCAGCACAGATACGCAGTATTTT. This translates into CASSQQTRTALRSTDTQYF.

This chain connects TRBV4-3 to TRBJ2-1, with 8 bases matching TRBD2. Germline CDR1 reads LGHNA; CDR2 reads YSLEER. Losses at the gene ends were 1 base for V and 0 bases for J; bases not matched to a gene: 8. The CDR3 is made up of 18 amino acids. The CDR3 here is CASSQGPPGGASYNEQFF. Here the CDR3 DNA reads TGCGCCAGCAGCCAAGGACCACCCGGGGGGGCCTCCTACAATGAGCAGTTCTTC.

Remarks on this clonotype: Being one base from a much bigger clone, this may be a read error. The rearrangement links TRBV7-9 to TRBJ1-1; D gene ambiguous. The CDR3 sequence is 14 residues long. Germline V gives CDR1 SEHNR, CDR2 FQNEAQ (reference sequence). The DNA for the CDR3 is TGTGTCAGCAGCTTAAGGACGGTGAACACTGAAGCTTTCTTT. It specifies CVSSLRTVNTEAFF.

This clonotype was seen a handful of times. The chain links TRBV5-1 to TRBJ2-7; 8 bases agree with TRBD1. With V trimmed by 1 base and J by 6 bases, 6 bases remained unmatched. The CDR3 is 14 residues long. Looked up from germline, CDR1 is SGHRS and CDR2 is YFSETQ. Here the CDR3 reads CASSLRDRLGEQYV. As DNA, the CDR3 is TGCGCCAGCAGCTTGCGGGACAGGTTGGGCGAGCAGTACGTC.

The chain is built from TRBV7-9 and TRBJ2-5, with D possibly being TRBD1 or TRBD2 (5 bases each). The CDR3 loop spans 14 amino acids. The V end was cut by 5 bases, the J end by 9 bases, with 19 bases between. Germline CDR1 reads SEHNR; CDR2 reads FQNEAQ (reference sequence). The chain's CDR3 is CASSTNRDHKPQYF. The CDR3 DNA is TGTGCCAGCAGCACCAATAGGGACCACAAACCCCAGTACTTC.